This T cell receptor beta chain was observed in a study of T cells in Graves' hyperthyroidism and ophthalmopathy. The CDR3 totals 16 residues. The V end was cut by 0 bases, the J end by 6 bases, with 12 bases between. Stability of Graves' hyperthyroidism was defined as absent ophthalmopathy progression within 18 months. Uncontrolled infection, other autoimmune disease, pregnancy or lactation barred patients from enrollment. Extraction of PBMCs used roughly 9.4 ml of fresh peripheral blood. To note about this clonotype: No antigen is known for it.

TCR beta CDR3 regions were amplified from RNA transcripts. A set of HTBI primers served as the primers for a first-round RT-PCR of the TCR CDR3. In TCRdb, the multiplex PCR reads were re-called with MiXCR into one record per CDR3 protein. The data show 400,000 to 600,000 distinct CDR3 sequences, more than 20% seen once. Study-level points and caveats: Blood also held most thyroid clonotypes expanded beyond 0.001.

The chain couples TRBV12-3 or TRBV12-4 to TRBJ2-6, with no clear D. The source of this sequence is a man aged 18 to 30 with Graves' hyperthyroidism. What was sequenced was blood. CDR3 sequence (DNA): TGTGCCAGCAGTTTAGCGGGCGCCCAATTGGCCAACGTCCTGACTTTC. Protein product: CASSLAGAQLANVLTF.